The clone carrying this T cell receptor beta chain was observed a handful of times. The antigen is undetermined. These data are taken from a study of identical twins' blood T cells. General observations from the study: Top TCRbeta clonotypes were shared more with twin than unrelated donors.

The CDR3 consists of 15 residues. The V end was cut by 5 bases, the J end by 2 bases, with 14 bases between. Each TCR cDNA library carried sample-specific barcodes on both ends. TCRdb re-analysed the 5' RACE reads in MiXCR, keeping a single row per CDR3 protein. Among 300,000 to 400,000 distinct CDR3 sequences listed, 25% to 35% were seen once. The V and J genes are TRBV12-3 or TRBV12-4 and TRBJ2-3, with D unclear. The sequencing sample was made of PBMCs. This receptor was identified in a woman aged 18-50 years in good health. The CDR3 nucleotides are TGTGCCAGCAGTAAATCCCAATCCCTCACAGATACGCAGTATTTT. It yields the protein CASSKSQSLTDTQYF.